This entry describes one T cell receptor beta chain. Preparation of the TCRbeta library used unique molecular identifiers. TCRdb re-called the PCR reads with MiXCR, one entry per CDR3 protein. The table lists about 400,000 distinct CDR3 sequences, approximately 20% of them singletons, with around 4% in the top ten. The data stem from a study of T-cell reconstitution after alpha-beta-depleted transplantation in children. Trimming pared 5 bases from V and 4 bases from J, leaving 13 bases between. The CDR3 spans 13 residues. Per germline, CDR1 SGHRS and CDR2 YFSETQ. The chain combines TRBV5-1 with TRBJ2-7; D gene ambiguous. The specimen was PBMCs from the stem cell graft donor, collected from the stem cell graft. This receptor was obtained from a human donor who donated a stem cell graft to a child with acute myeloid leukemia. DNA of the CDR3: TGCGCCAGCAGGGAGTTGGGCGCTTACGAGCAGTACTTC. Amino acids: CASRELGAYEQYF.